Following are 21 T cell receptor beta chains from one sample sequenced in a study of shared clonotypes between healthy human individuals. Clones were read by immunoSEQ multiplex PCR, and TCRdb kept only the in-frame ones, dropping some. In the table there are roughly 2 million clones, 95% of which are singletons. Source material: naive CD4+ T cells sorted from blood. The sample's subset: CD45RA+ positively selected. The origin of the receptors is a man aged 18 to 30 in good health.

The DNA of the CDR3 is TGTGCCAGCAGTTCCATACGGACTAGCGGGAACGTGGAGCTGTTTTTT. Translated: CASSSIRTSGNVELFF. The chain combines TRBV27 with TRBJ2-2; 12 nucleotides agree with TRBD2. In germline, CDR1 is MNHEY, CDR2 SMNVEV (reference sequence). This CDR3 has 16 residues. The J segment lost 10 bases and the V segment lost 4 bases, leaving 10 bases of the junction unmatched.

J is TRBJ1-2 and V is TRBV9; D gene uncertain. The CDR3 is 15 amino acids. The V and J ends lost 2 bases and 3 bases respectively, with 14 bases between them. Germline CDR1 and CDR2: SGDLS and YYNGEE. The CDR3 spells CASSVLFNGYYGYTF. The DNA of the CDR3 is TGTGCCAGCAGCGTTTTATTCAACGGGTACTATGGCTACACCTTC. Full variable domain (remainder filled in from reference TRBV9 and TRBJ1-2): DSGVTQTPKHLITATGQRVTLRCSPRSGDLSVYWYQQSLDQGLQFLIQYYNGEERAKGNILERFSAQQFPDLHSELNLSSLELGDSALYFCASSVLFNGYYGYTFGSGTRLTVV.

The chain is built from TRBV6-5 and TRBJ1-1, with 7 positions matching TRBD1. Per germline, CDR1 MNHEY and CDR2 SVGAGI. The CDR3 sequence is 15 residues long. V dropped 8 bases and J dropped 5; count of bases not matched to a gene: 14. As DNA, the CDR3 is TGTGCCAGCTCCAGAGGGGGCGTCTCAGGAACTGAAGCTTTCTTT. It yields the protein CASSRGGVSGTEAFF.

The genes are TRBV4-1 and TRBJ1-3, with D possibly being TRBD1 (5 bases). The CDR3 runs to 14 residues. The ends were cut back, 1 base at V and 7 bases at J, with 11 bases in the middle. Germline assignment: CDR1 MGHRA and CDR2 YSYEKL. The CDR3 loop is CASSQVRVSNTIYF. The DNA of the CDR3 is TGCGCCAGCAGCCAAGTCAGGGTATCGAACACCATATATTTT.

The chain has TRBV9 and TRBJ2-3, with 12 bases matching TRBD2. V lost 4 bases to trimming and J lost 3 bases; unmatched junction nucleotides: 6. Germline assignment: CDR1 SGDLS and CDR2 YYNGEE. This CDR3 comprises 16 residues. CDR3 nucleotides: TGTGCCAGCAGCCTCGGACTAGCGGGGTGGACAGATACGCAGTATTTT. This translates into CASSLGLAGWTDTQYF.

This rearrangement joins TRBV30 to TRBJ2-1; D is ambiguous. The CDR3 is made up of 15 amino acids. V lost 0 bases to trimming and J lost 7 bases, with 16 bases between them. From germline, CDR1 is GTSNPN and CDR2 SVGIG (reference sequence). The CDR3 DNA is TGTGCCTGGAGTGTGGGCGGTACGAAGTGGAATGAGCAGTTCTTC. Translation: CAWSVGGTKWNEQFF.

The chain combines TRBV28 with TRBJ2-1; 7 bases match TRBD1. The CDR3 consists of 15 residues. Germline-derived CDR1 and CDR2 are MDHEN and SYDVKM. The V and J ends lost 6 bases and 4 bases, in that order; junction bases with no gene match: 9. CDR3 sequence: CASSSTGVGYNEQFF. CDR3 nucleotides: TGTGCCAGCAGCTCAACAGGGGTAGGATACAATGAGCAGTTCTTC.

The chain combines TRBV18 with TRBJ1-1, with D maybe TRBD1 (6 bases). With 2 bases removed from V and 2 bases from J, the gap between germline ends came to 15 bases. The CDR3 sequence is 16 residues long. Germline assignment: CDR1 KGHSH and CDR2 LQKENI. The CDR3 reads CASSPVPWTVNTEAFF. The CDR3 region has the DNA TGTGCCAGCTCACCAGTCCCCTGGACAGTAAACACTGAAGCTTTCTTT.

The chain's CDR3 is CASGKDRDYGYTF. CDR3 DNA: TGTGCCAGCGGCAAAGACAGGGACTATGGCTACACCTTC. The chain has TRBV6-5 and TRBJ1-2, with 7 bases identical to TRBD1. The CDR3 is 13 residues long. From germline, CDR1 is MNHEY and CDR2 SVGAGI. The J segment lost 3 bases and the V segment lost 8 bases, leaving 6 bases of the junction unmatched.

This CDR3 is CASSLIRETEAFF. The CDR3 DNA reads as TGTGCCAGCAGTTTGATTAGGGAAACTGAAGCTTTCTTT. The rearrangement joins TRBV27 to TRBJ1-1, with D unclear. V lost 3 bases, J lost 5 bases, and 10 bases lay in between. The length of the CDR3 is 13 residues. Germline V gene data show CDR1 as MNHEY and CDR2 as SMNVEV (reference sequence).

This clone was detected once. V usage is TRBV6-5 and J usage is TRBJ1-6; 7 bases agree with TRBD1. Trimming at V came to 7 bases and at J to 6 bases, leaving 6 bases not matched to a gene. CDR1 is MNHEY, CDR2 SVGAGI, per germline. This CDR3 spans 14 amino acids. As DNA, the CDR3 is TGTGCCAGCACTTGGACAGGTAGTAATTCACCCCTCCACTTT. Translated, it gives CASTWTGSNSPLHF.

On this clone: A clone one base away is much larger, so this may be a read error. The rearrangement uses TRBV18 and TRBJ1-4; D is uncertain. CDR1 KGHSH and CDR2 LQKENI come from the germline V gene. This CDR3 comprises 13 residues. The CDR3 reads CASSPRNNEKPFF. In nucleotides, the CDR3 is TGTGCCAGCTCACCGAGGAATAATGAAAAACCGTTTTTT.

J is TRBJ1-1 and V is TRBV5-1; possible D gene TRBD1, 6 bases. V gave up 4 bases and J gave up 2 bases, with 18 bases separating them. The CDR3 has 16 amino acids. Per germline, CDR1 SGHRS and CDR2 YFSETQ. The CDR3 nucleotides read TGCGCCAGCAGCCGCACCCTACAGGGTAGTAACACTGAAGCTTTCTTT. This translates into CASSRTLQGSNTEAFF.

V usage is TRBV11-2 and J usage is TRBJ1-1; a weak D match, TRBD1 (5 bases). The CDR3 runs 15 residues. Looked up from germline, CDR1 is SGHAT and CDR2 is FQNNGV. V was pared by 1 base and J by 1 base, with 10 bases between. CDR3 region: CASSLGSGPNTEAFF. In DNA form, the CDR3 reads TGTGCCAGCAGCTTAGGATCAGGGCCGAACACTGAAGCTTTCTTT.

The V call is TRBV14, the J call TRBJ1-1, with D maybe TRBD1 (5 bases). The CDR3 covers 15 residues. Germline V gene sequence: CDR1 SGHDN, CDR2 FVKESK. V was cut by 1 base and J by 1 base, with 10 bases left in between. In DNA, the CDR3 is TGTGCCAGCAGCCAAGTATCGACAGCGAACACTGAAGCTTTCTTT. Its protein product is CASSQVSTANTEAFF.

The V and J genes are TRBV18 and TRBJ2-3; no clear D. This CDR3 is built from 15 residues. With 3 bases removed from V and 0 bases from J, the gap between germline ends came to 10 bases. Germline V lookup: CDR1 KGHSH, CDR2 LQKENI. The CDR3 region is CASSPGSTSTDTQYF. For the CDR3, the DNA is TGTGCCAGCTCACCGGGATCTACTAGCACAGATACGCAGTATTTT.

The rearrangement joins TRBV2 to TRBJ2-3, with TRBD1 matching 7 bases. V lost 8 bases and J lost 2; bases outside the gene matches: 7. Germline V gives CDR1 SNHLY, CDR2 FYNNEI. The CDR3 runs to 14 residues. The CDR3 protein is CASLQGQITDTQYF. The CDR3 DNA sequence: TGTGCCAGCCTACAGGGACAGATCACAGATACGCAGTATTTT.

The chain uses TRBV10-3 and TRBJ1-5; D ambiguous. The CDR3 has 13 residues. Germline V gene lookup returns CDR1 ENHRY and CDR2 SYGVKD. V gave up 6 bases and J gave up 4 bases, with 10 bases separating them. The CDR3: CAIRSRLNQPQHF. CDR3 bases: TGTGCCATCAGATCTAGGCTGAATCAGCCCCAGCATTTT.

The chain links TRBV7-9 to TRBJ2-5; 9 bases align to TRBD2. Trimming at V came to 5 bases and at J to 5 bases, leaving 9 bases not matched to a gene. The CDR3 sequence is 15 residues long. Germline V gives CDR1 SEHNR, CDR2 FQNEAQ (reference sequence). The CDR3 DNA reads TGTGCCAGCAGCCCCGGACAGGCGGGGGGGGAGACCCAGTACTTC. Amino acid sequence: CASSPGQAGGETQYF.

The chain uses TRBV9 and TRBJ2-3; D remains unclear. This CDR3 contains 11 residues. Trimming left V 7 bases short and J 5 bases short, with 8 bases between. Germline V CDR1 and CDR2: SGDLS, YYNGEE. The CDR3 nucleotides are TGTGCCAGCTCCAAGGGAGATACGCAGTATTTT. Encoded protein: CASSKGDTQYF.

V is TRBV10-3 and J is TRBJ1-6; D ambiguous. Trimming left V 3 bases short and J 6 bases short, with 12 bases between. This CDR3 region has 15 residues. The V gene's germline CDR1 is ENHRY and CDR2 SYGVKD. The CDR3 DNA reads as TGTGCCATCAGTGAAGGAGGCAGTAGTAATTCACCCCTCCACTTT. Its protein is CAISEGGSSNSPLHF.